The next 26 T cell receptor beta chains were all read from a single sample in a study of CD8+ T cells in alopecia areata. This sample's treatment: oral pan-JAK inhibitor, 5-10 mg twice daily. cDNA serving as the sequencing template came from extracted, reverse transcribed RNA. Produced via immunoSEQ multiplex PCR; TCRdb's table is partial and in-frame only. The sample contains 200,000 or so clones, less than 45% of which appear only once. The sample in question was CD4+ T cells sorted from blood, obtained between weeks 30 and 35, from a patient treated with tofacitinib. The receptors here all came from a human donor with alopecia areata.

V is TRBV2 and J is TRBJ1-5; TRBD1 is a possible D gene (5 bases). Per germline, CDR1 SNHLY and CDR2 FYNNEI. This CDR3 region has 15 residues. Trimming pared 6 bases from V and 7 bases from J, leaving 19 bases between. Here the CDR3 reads CASSLLEEGKQPQHF. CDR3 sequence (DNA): TGTGCCAGCAGCCTCCTAGAGGAGGGGAAGCAGCCCCAGCATTTT.

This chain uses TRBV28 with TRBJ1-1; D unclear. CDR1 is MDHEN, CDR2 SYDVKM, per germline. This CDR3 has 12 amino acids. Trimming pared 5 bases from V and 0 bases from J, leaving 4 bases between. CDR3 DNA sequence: TGTGCCAGCAGTGTGCTGAACACTGAAGCTTTCTTT. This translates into CASSVLNTEAFF.

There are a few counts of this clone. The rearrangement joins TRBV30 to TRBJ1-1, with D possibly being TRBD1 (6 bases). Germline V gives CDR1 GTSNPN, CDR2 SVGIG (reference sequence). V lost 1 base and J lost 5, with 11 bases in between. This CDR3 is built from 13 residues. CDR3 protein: CAWSGQGQTEAFF. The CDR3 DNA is TGTGCCTGGAGTGGTCAGGGGCAGACTGAAGCTTTCTTT. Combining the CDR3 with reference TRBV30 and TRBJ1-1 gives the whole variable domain SQTIHQWPATLVQPVGSPLSLECTVEGTSNPNLYWYRQAAGRGLQLLFYSVGIGQISSEVPQNLSASRPQDRQFILSSKKLLLSDSGFYLCAWSGQGQTEAFFGQGTRLTVV.

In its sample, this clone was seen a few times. The CDR3 protein is CATSRDRVQETQYF. The DNA for the CDR3 is TGTGCCACCAGCAGAGACAGGGTCCAAGAGACCCAGTACTTC. The V gene is TRBV15, the J gene TRBJ2-5; D possibly corresponds to TRBD1 (5 bases). V was shortened by 0 bases and J by 1 base, with 6 bases between the two germline ends. This CDR3 has 14 residues. Germline V gives CDR1 LNHNV, CDR2 YYDKDF (reference sequence). The full variable domain, with the rest looked up from reference TRBV15 and TRBJ2-5, is DAMVIQNPRYQVTQFGKPVTLSCSQTLNHNVMYWYQQKSSQAPKLLFHYYDKDFNNEADTPDNFQSRRPNTSFCFLDIRSPGLGDTAMYLCATSRDRVQETQYFGPGTRLLVL.

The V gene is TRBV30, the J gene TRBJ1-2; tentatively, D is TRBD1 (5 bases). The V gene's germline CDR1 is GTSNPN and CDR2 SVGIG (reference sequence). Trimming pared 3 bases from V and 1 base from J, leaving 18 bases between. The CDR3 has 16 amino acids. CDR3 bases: TGTGCCTGGAGGAATCAGGTGGGGGGAGGTAACTATGGCTACACCTTC. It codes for CAWRNQVGGGNYGYTF.

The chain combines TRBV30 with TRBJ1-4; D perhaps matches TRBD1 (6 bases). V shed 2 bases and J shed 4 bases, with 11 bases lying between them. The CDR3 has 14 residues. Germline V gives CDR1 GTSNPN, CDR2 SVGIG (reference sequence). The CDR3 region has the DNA TGTGCCTGGAGTCTTGCCAGGGGTAATGAAAAACTGTTTTTT. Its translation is CAWSLARGNEKLFF.

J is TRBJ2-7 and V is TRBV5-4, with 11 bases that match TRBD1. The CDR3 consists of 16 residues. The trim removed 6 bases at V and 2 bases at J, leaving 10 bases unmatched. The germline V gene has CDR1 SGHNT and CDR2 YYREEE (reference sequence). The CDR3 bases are TGTGCCAGCACCCCGGGGGGGGGACAGGGGGCCTACGAGCAGTACTTC. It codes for CASTPGGGQGAYEQYF. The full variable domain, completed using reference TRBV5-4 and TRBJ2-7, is ETGVTQSPTHLIKTRGQQVTLRCSSQSGHNTVSWYQQALGQGPQFIFQYYREEENGRGNFPPRFSGLQFPNYSSELNVNALELDDSALYLCASTPGGGQGAYEQYFGPGTRLTVT.

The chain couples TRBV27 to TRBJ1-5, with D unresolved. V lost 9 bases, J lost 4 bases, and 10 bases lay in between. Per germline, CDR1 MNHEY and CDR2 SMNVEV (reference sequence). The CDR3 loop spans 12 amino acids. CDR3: CARRDGNQPQHF. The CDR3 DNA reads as TGTGCCAGACGTGACGGTAATCAGCCCCAGCATTTT.

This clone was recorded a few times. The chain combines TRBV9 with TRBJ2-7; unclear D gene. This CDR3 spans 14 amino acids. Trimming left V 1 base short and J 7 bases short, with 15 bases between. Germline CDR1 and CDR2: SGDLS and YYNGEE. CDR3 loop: CASSVSPREGEQYF. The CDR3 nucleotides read TGTGCCAGCAGCGTAAGCCCCCGCGAAGGAGAGCAGTACTTC.

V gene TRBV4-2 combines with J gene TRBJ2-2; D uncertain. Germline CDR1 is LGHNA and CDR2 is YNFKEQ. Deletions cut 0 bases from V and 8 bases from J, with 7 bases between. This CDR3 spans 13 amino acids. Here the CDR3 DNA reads TGTGCCAGCAGCCAAGATAGGTCAGGGGAGCTGTTTTTT. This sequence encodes CASSQDRSGELFF.

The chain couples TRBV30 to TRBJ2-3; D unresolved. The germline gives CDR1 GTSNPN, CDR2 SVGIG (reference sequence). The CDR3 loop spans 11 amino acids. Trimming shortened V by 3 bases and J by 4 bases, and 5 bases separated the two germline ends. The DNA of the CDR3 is TGTGCCTGGAGCCCGGCAGATACGCAGTATTTT. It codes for CAWSPADTQYF. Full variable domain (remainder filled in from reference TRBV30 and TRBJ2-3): SQTIHQWPATLVQPVGSPLSLECTVEGTSNPNLYWYRQAAGRGLQLLFYSVGIGQISSEVPQNLSASRPQDRQFILSSKKLLLSDSGFYLCAWSPADTQYFGPGTRLTVL.

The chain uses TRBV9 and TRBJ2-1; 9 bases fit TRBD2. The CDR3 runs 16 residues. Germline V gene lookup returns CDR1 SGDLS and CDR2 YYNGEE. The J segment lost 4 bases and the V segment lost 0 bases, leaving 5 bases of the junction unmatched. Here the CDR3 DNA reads TGTGCCAGCAGCGTAGGGCTAGCGGGGCGGTACAATGAGCAGTTCTTC. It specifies CASSVGLAGRYNEQFF. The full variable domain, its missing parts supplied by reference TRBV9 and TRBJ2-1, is DSGVTQTPKHLITATGQRVTLRCSPRSGDLSVYWYQQSLDQGLQFLIQYYNGEERAKGNILERFSAQQFPDLHSELNLSSLELGDSALYFCASSVGLAGRYNEQFFGPGTRLTVL.

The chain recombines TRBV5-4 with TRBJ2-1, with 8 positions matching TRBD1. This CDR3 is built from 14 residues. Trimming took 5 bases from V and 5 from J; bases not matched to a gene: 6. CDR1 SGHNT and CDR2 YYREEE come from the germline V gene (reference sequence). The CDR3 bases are TGTGCCAGCAGACGAGAGACAGGGGACAATGAGCAGTTCTTC. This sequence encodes CASRRETGDNEQFF.

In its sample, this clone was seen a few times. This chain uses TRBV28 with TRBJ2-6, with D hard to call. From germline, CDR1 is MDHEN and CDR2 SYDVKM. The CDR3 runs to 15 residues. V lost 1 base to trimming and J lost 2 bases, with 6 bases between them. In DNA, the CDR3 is TGTGCCAGCAGTTTATTAGGGACTGGGGCCAACGTCCTGACTTTC. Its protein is CASSLLGTGANVLTF.

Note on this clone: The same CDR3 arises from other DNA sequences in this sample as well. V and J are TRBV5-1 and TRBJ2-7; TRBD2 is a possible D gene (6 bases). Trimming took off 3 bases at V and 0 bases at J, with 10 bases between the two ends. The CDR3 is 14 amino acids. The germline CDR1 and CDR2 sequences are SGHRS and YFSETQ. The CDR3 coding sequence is TGCGCCAGCAGCTCTGGGGACTCCTCCTACGAGCAGTACTTC. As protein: CASSSGDSSYEQYF.

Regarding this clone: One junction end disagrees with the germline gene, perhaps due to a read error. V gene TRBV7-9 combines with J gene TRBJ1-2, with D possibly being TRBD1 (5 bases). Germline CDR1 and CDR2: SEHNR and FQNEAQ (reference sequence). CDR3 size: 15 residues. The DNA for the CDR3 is TGTGCCAGCAGCCTAGCTCGAGGGGCAGGCTATGGCTACACCTTC. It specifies CASSLARGAGYGYTF.

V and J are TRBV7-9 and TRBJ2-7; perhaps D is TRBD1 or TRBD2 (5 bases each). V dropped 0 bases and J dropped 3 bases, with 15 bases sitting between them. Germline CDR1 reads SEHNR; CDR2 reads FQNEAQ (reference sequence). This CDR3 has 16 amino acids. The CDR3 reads CASSLALGTRSYEQYF. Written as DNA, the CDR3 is TGTGCCAGCAGCTTAGCGCTTGGGACCCGAAGCTACGAGCAGTACTTC.

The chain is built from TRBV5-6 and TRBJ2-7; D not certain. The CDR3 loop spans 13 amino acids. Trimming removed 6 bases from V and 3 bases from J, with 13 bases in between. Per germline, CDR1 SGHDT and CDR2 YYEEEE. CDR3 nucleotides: TGTGCCAGCAACAGCCTCTCGCTCTACGAGCAGTACTTC. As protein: CASNSLSLYEQYF.

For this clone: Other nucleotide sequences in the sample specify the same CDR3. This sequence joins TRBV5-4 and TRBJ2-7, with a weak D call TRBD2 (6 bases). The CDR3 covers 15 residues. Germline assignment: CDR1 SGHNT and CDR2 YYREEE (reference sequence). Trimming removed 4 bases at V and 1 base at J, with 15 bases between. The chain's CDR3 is CASSLGLADSYEQYF. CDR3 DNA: TGTGCCAGCAGCCTCGGGTTAGCGGATTCCTACGAGCAGTACTTC.

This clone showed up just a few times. The CDR3 coding sequence is TGTGCCAGCAGTGAACGGGCAGCTGCCAATGAAAAACTGTTTTTT. It translates to CASSERAAANEKLFF. The rearrangement joins TRBV6-1 to TRBJ1-4, with no clear D. The CDR3 spans 15 residues. Per germline, CDR1 MNHNS and CDR2 SASEGT. The V and J ends lost 2 bases and 5 bases respectively, with 12 bases between them.

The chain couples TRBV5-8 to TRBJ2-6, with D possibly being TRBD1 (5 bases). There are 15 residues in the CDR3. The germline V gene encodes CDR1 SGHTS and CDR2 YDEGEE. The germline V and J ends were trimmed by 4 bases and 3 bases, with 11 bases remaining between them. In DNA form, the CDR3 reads TGTGCCAGCAGCCCTGGTCAGGGTGGGGCCAACGTCCTGACTTTC. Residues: CASSPGQGGANVLTF.

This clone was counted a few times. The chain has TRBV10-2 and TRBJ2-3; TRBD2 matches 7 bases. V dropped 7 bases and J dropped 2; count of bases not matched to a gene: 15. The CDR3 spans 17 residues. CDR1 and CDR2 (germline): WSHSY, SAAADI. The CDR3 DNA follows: TGCGCCAGCACGGATCCCCGAGAGCGGGGTTTCACAGATACGCAGTATTTT. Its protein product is CASTDPRERGFTDTQYF.

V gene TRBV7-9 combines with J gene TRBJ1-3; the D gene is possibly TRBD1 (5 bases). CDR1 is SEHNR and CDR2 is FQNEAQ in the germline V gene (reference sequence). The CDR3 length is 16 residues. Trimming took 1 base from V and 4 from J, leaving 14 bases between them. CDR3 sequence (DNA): TGTGCCAGCAGCTTAGTGGCCGGGGGGTACGGAAACACCATATATTTT. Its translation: CASSLVAGGYGNTIYF. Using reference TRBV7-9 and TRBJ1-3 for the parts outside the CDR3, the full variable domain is DTGVSQNPRHKITKRGQNVTFRCDPISEHNRLYWYRQTLGQGPEFLTYFQNEAQLEKSRLLSDRFSAERPKGSFSTLEIQRTEQGDSAMYLCASSLVAGGYGNTIYFGEGSWLTVV.

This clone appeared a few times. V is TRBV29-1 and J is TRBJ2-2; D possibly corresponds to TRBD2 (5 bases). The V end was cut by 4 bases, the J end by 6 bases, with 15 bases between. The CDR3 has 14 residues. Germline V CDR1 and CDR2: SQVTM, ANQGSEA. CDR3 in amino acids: CSVGSSGVSGELFF. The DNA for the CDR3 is TGCAGCGTTGGGTCGTCCGGGGTGTCCGGGGAGCTGTTTTTT.

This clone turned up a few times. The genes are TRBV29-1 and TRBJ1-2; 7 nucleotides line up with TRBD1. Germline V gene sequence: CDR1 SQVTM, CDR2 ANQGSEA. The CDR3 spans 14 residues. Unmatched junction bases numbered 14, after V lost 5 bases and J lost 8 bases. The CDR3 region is CSVQTGPGTGGYTF. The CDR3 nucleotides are TGCAGCGTTCAGACAGGGCCAGGAACGGGAGGCTACACCTTC.

The CDR3 nucleotides read TGTGCCAGCAGCACCCGGGGACCCACCTACGAGCAGTACTTC. Its protein product is CASSTRGPTYEQYF. The chain uses TRBV7-9 and TRBJ2-7; TRBD1 or TRBD2 may be the D gene (5 bases each). In germline, CDR1 is SEHNR, CDR2 FQNEAQ (reference sequence). The CDR3 consists of 14 residues. Trimming took off 5 bases at V and 2 bases at J, with 13 bases between the two ends.